This TCR beta chain was documented in a study of cytomegalovirus exposure and HLA in healthy donors. Study details: Among the roughly 430 genotyped donors, approximately 81% were placed in the Caucasian-associated ancestry cluster.

Broader study findings: In a later analysis, HLA-associated TCR beta chains were more clonally expanded than equally common others. Indistinguishable V segments, including TRBV6-2 and TRBV6-3, were excluded. As a later analysis showed, a missense DCLRE1C variant was linked to trimming of TCR beta V- and J-genes.

The V segment lost 4 bases and the J segment 1 base; nucleotides outside the gene matches: 15. Germline-derived CDR1 and CDR2 are SGHVS and FNYEAQ. This CDR3 region has 19 residues. Comments on this clone: No antigen is known for it.

The PCR ran on 60 Vbeta and 13 Jbeta primers. Generated by immunoSEQ multiplex PCR, the TCRdb table keeps only in-frame clones and is missing some. The sample has under 130,000 clones, 50% to 65% seen once; the top ten hold less than 4.5%. The chain recombines TRBV7-6 with TRBJ2-2; TRBD2 matches 7 bases. The sequenced sample was PBMCs. The source of this sequence is a man aged 25-45 years in good health and CMV-seropositive. CDR3 nucleotides: TGTGCCAGCAGCTCACCCGTGGGTTGGGCGGGGGTGAACACCGGGGAGCTGTTTTTT. Its protein is CASSSPVGWAGVNTGELFF.